The source of this TCR beta chain is a study of T cell responses to AZD1222 COVID-19 vaccine. The overall study: Doses given second, at about 4 or about 12 weeks, were pooled.

The CDR3 runs to 13 residues. The germline V gene has CDR1 SGHRS and CDR2 YFSETQ. After removal of 3 bases from V and 6 bases from J, the junction contained 5 bases not matched to a gene. Here immunoSEQ multiplex PCR was the method, and the copy in TCRdb shows in-frame clones only, minus some. The table includes approximately 200,000 clones, around 88% detected once. This clone was seen once. The chain combines TRBV5-1 with TRBJ1-1; 7 bases align to TRBD1. Sequencing used peripheral blood, obtained on day 0 of AZD1222 vaccination. The sequence was collected from an adult in good health. Here the CDR3 reads CASSSTGTSEAFF. The CDR3, as DNA: TGCGCCAGCAGCTCGACAGGGACTTCTGAAGCTTTCTTT.